This TCR beta chain was documented in a study of OX40 agonist ivuxolimab in advanced cancers. From germline, CDR1 is MDHEN and CDR2 SYDVKM. This CDR3 has 14 amino acids. V was trimmed by 6 bases and J by 6 bases, leaving 17 bases between them. Only in-frame clones appear in the TCRdb table, and some are missing; sequencing was by immunoSEQ multiplex PCR. The sample records about 61,000 clones, 82% being singletons. The TCR originated in an adult with an advanced solid tumor such as melanoma, head and neck, liver or kidney cancer. Material: CD4+ or CD8+ T cells sorted from blood, obtained in a trial of the OX40 agonist ivuxolimab. The V gene is TRBV28, the J gene TRBJ1-2; tentative D call: TRBD1 (6 bases). The CDR3 DNA reads as TGTGCCAGCAGCCCAGCTCGGACAGAAAATGGCTACACCTTC. It translates to CASSPARTENGYTF.